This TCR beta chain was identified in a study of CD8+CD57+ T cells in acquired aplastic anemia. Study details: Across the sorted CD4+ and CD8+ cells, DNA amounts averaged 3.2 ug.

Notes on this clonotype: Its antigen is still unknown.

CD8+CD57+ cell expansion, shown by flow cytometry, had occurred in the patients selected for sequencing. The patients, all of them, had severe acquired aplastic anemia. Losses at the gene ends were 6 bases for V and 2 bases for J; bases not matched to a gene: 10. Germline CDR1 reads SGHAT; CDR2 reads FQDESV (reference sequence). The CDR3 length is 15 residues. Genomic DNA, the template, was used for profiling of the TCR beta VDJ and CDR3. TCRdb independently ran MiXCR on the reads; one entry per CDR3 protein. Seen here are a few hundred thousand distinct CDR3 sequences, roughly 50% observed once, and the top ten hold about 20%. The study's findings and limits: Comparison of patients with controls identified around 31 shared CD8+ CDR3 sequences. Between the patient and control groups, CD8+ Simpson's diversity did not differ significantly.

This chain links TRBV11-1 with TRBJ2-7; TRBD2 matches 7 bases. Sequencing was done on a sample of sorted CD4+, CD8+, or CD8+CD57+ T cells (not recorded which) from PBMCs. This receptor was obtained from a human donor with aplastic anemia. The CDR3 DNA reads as TGTGCCAGCAGTGAAGAGGGCGGGGGAGCCTACGAGCAGTACTTC. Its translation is CASSEEGGGAYEQYF.